The next 30 T cell receptor beta chains were all read from a single sample in a study of blood T cell repertoires in COVID-19. Sequencing used immunoSEQ multiplex PCR; TCRdb keeps in-frame clones, though not all of them. The sample shows more than 200,000 clones, approximately 86% of them seen only once. The sequenced sample consisted of peripheral blood. These receptor sequences come from a human donor in a cohort sampled during active COVID-19.

V is TRBV30 and J is TRBJ1-3, with a possible D match to TRBD1 (6 bases). The germline V gene encodes CDR1 GTSNPN and CDR2 SVGIG (reference sequence). There are 14 residues in the CDR3. The ends were cut back, 0 bases at V and 4 bases at J, with 10 bases in the middle. As DNA, the CDR3 is TGTGCCTGGAGTGTTTTCCAGGGGGGAAACACCATATATTTT. Translated, it gives CAWSVFQGGNTIYF.

The V call is TRBV5-1, the J call TRBJ2-3; 10 bases are shared with TRBD1. The CDR3 covers 14 residues. Germline loops: CDR1 SGHRS, CDR2 YFSETQ. With V trimmed by 0 bases and J by 9 bases, 4 bases remained unmatched. The CDR3 DNA reads TGCGCCAGCAGCTTGGGGACAGGGGGTCAGACGCAGTATTTT. Encoded protein: CASSLGTGGQTQYF.

V gene TRBV19 combines with J gene TRBJ2-7; 9 positions match TRBD1. The V segment lost 4 bases and the J segment 4 bases; nucleotides outside the gene matches: 5. The CDR3 totals 14 residues. Germline loops: CDR1 LNHDA, CDR2 SQIVND (reference sequence). In nucleotides, the CDR3 is TGTGCCAGTAGTAGGTCACAGGGGGCGTACGAGCAGTACTTC. Residues: CASSRSQGAYEQYF.

The chain recombines TRBV11-2 with TRBJ2-5, with D perhaps matching TRBD1 (6 bases). V was clipped by 5 bases and J by 1 base, with 23 bases between them. Germline CDR1 is SGHAT and CDR2 is FQNNGV. The CDR3 has 18 residues. CDR3 in amino acids: CASSPRTVAADFQETQYF. DNA of the CDR3: TGTGCCAGCAGCCCAAGGACAGTGGCTGCCGATTTCCAAGAGACCCAGTACTTC.

This clone appeared a few times. This chain links TRBV19 with TRBJ2-3; D might be TRBD2 (5 bases). This CDR3 region has 16 residues. Germline V gene lookup returns CDR1 LNHDA and CDR2 SQIVND (reference sequence). The V end lost 3 bases, the J end lost 0 bases, and 13 bases lay between the germline ends. The CDR3 coding sequence is TGTGCCAGTAGTATTCGGGGAGCATCTAGCACAGATACGCAGTATTTT. This gives the protein CASSIRGASSTDTQYF.

The chain links TRBV19 to TRBJ1-2; TRBD1 is a possible D gene (5 bases). Germline loops: CDR1 LNHDA, CDR2 SQIVND (reference sequence). V was cut by 7 bases and J by 3 bases, with 24 bases left in between. This CDR3 is built from 17 residues. CDR3 residues: CASTPLKGGGVHYGYTF. CDR3 DNA: TGTGCCAGTACTCCACTCAAGGGCGGGGGTGTTCACTATGGCTACACCTTC.

The sample holds a few counts of this clone. The chain couples TRBV28 to TRBJ2-7; TRBD2 matches 7 bases. This CDR3 has 17 residues. Germline V gene sequence: CDR1 MDHEN, CDR2 SYDVKM. Trimming at V came to 4 bases and at J to 2 bases, leaving 14 bases not matched to a gene. CDR3 in amino acids: CASSSLSWGGKAYEQYF. DNA of the CDR3: TGTGCCAGCAGTTCCCTCTCCTGGGGGGGAAAAGCCTACGAGCAGTACTTC.

This chain joins TRBV10-3 and TRBJ1-4; TRBD1 matches at 7 bases. The CDR3 sequence is 15 residues long. The V gene's germline CDR1 is ENHRY and CDR2 SYGVKD. With 6 bases clipped from V and 5 bases from J, the junction kept 9 bases outside the gene matches. CDR3 region: CAIRNSDRSNEKLFF. The DNA for the CDR3 is TGTGCCATCAGGAACTCGGACAGGAGCAATGAAAAACTGTTTTTT.

The chain recombines TRBV3-1 (or the pseudogene TRBV3-2) with TRBJ2-2; 7 bases are shared with TRBD2. Germline V CDR1 and CDR2: LGHDT, YNNKEL (reference sequence). The CDR3 extends over 16 amino acids. The trim removed 1 base at V and 1 base at J, leaving 3 bases unmatched. CDR3 in DNA: TGTGCCAGCAGCCAAGGGGACTACCTGAACACCGGGGAGCTGTTTTTT. It yields the protein CASSQGDYLNTGELFF.

The chain links TRBV9 to TRBJ2-7; perhaps TRBD2 as D (5 bases). CDR1 SGDLS and CDR2 YYNGEE come from the germline V gene. The CDR3 runs to 13 residues. Trimming left V 4 bases short and J 6 bases short, with 14 bases between. The CDR3 DNA sequence: TGTGCCAGCAGCCCTCCAACTAGGGCCGAGCAGTACTTC. Protein: CASSPPTRAEQYF.

This chain connects TRBV7-2 to TRBJ2-7, with 7 nucleotides matching TRBD2. The CDR3 has 14 residues. In germline, CDR1 is SGHTA, CDR2 FQGNSA. V gave up 1 base and J gave up 3 bases; unmatched junction bases: 3. The CDR3 bases are TGTGCCAGCAGCTTAGAAGCGGGGTACTACGAGCAGTACTTC. The encoded protein is CASSLEAGYYEQYF. The full variable domain, completed using reference TRBV7-2 and TRBJ2-7, is GAGVSQSPSNKVTEKGKDVELRCDPISGHTALYWYRQSLGQGLEFLIYFQGNSAPDKSGLPSDRFSAERTGGSVSTLTIQRTQQEDSAVYLCASSLEAGYYEQYFGPGTRLTVT.

V usage is TRBV9 and J usage is TRBJ1-1; no definite D call. This CDR3 contains 15 residues. The ends were cut back, 4 bases at V and 4 bases at J, with 17 bases in the middle. Germline V gives CDR1 SGDLS, CDR2 YYNGEE. The chain's CDR3 is CASSPQSPASTEAFF. As DNA, the CDR3 is TGTGCCAGCAGCCCTCAATCCCCTGCGAGCACTGAAGCTTTCTTT.

The rearrangement joins TRBV4-1 to TRBJ2-7; D is ambiguous. The germline V gene encodes CDR1 MGHRA and CDR2 YSYEKL. Trimming took off 0 bases at V and 0 bases at J, with 9 bases between the two ends. This CDR3 is built from 15 residues. CDR3 sequence (DNA): TGCGCCAGCAGCCAAGAACCGGGTCCCTCCTACGAGCAGTACTTC. Protein sequence: CASSQEPGPSYEQYF.

V usage is TRBV24-1 and J usage is TRBJ2-1, with TRBD2 matching 11 bases. V trimming: 0 bases; J trimming: 9 bases; junction bases outside the gene matches: 9. Germline V CDR1 and CDR2: KGHDR, SFDVKD. CDR3 length equals 17 residues. DNA of the CDR3: TGTGCCACCAGTGATTTGCGGGGTAGCGGGAGGGCCGGTGAGCAGTTCTTC. Translated: CATSDLRGSGRAGEQFF.

The gene calls are TRBV5-4 and TRBJ1-2; TRBD1 is a possible D gene (5 bases). The CDR3 covers 12 residues. V was pared by 7 bases and J by 6 bases, with 13 bases between. Germline CDR1 is SGHNT and CDR2 is YYREEE (reference sequence). The chain's CDR3 is CASSSWGDGYTF. CDR3 nucleotides: TGTGCCAGCTCTTCGTGGGGGGATGGCTACACCTTC.

This clone has a handful of counts. This chain connects TRBV9 to TRBJ1-1, with 7 bases lining up with TRBD1. Per the germline V gene, CDR1 is SGDLS and CDR2 is YYNGEE. This CDR3 spans 14 amino acids. V was pared by 3 bases and J by 4 bases, with 6 bases of the junction left unmatched. The CDR3 nucleotides are TGTGCCAGCAGCGGCCGGGACAGTATCACTGAAGCTTTCTTT. Protein sequence: CASSGRDSITEAFF.

The rearrangement links TRBV19 to TRBJ2-5, with 7 nucleotides matching TRBD1. Trimming cost V 4 bases and J 1 base; bases outside gene matches: 3. Germline values: CDR1 LNHDA, CDR2 SQIVND (reference sequence). CDR3 size: 14 residues. The CDR3 sequence is CASSTRQGQETQYF. The CDR3 DNA sequence: TGTGCCAGTAGTACCCGACAGGGCCAAGAGACCCAGTACTTC.

The chain employs TRBV7-2 and TRBJ1-5; D ambiguous. V lost 4 bases and J lost 4, with 14 bases in between. CDR1 is SGHTA, CDR2 FQGNSA, per germline. The CDR3 runs 15 residues. CDR3 coding DNA: TGTGCCAGCAGCTCAAACAGTTATGGGAATCAGCCCCAGCATTTT. Its protein product is CASSSNSYGNQPQHF.

The chain has TRBV12-3 or TRBV12-4 and TRBJ1-1; D is uncertain. CDR3 length equals 12 residues. Trimming removed 2 bases at V and 8 bases at J, with 9 bases between. The CDR3 bases are TGTGCCAGCAGTTTAATAGCCGGGGAAGCTTTCTTT. Its translation: CASSLIAGEAFF.

The table lists this clone with a count of one. This chain connects TRBV7-9 to TRBJ2-5; a weak D match, TRBD1 (5 bases). The CDR3 covers 15 residues. Germline CDR1 and CDR2: SEHNR and FQNEAQ (reference sequence). Deletions cut 1 base from V and 3 bases from J, with 12 bases between. The CDR3 here is CASSLVMLTEETQYF. In DNA form, the CDR3 reads TGTGCCAGCAGCTTAGTTATGTTGACAGAAGAGACCCAGTACTTC. Together with reference TRBV7-9 and TRBJ2-5, the CDR3 gives the full variable domain: DTGVSQNPRHKITKRGQNVTFRCDPISEHNRLYWYRQTLGQGPEFLTYFQNEAQLEKSRLLSDRFSAERPKGSFSTLEIQRTEQGDSAMYLCASSLVMLTEETQYFGPGTRLLVL.

The chain employs TRBV27 and TRBJ1-5, with D tentatively TRBD1 (5 bases). V was shortened by 6 bases and J by 2 bases, with 8 bases between the two germline ends. Germline V gene sequence: CDR1 MNHEY, CDR2 SMNVEV (reference sequence). This CDR3 contains 13 residues. The CDR3 nucleotides read TGTGCCAGCAGGGGGCAGGGCAATCAGCCCCAGCATTTT. Amino acids: CASRGQGNQPQHF.

The chain joins TRBV6-5 to TRBJ1-2; the D gene is possibly TRBD1 (5 bases). CDR1 MNHEY and CDR2 SVGAGI come from the germline V gene. This CDR3 spans 13 amino acids. The V end was cut by 7 bases, the J end by 6 bases, with 15 bases between. The CDR3 protein is CASTRAGLDGYTF. The CDR3 bases are TGTGCCAGCACCAGGGCAGGGTTGGATGGCTACACCTTC.

The chain combines TRBV28 with TRBJ2-7, with a possible D match to TRBD2 (6 bases). The CDR3 is 14 residues long. V lost 7 bases to trimming and J lost 3 bases, with 16 bases between them. Germline V lookup: CDR1 MDHEN, CDR2 SYDVKM. The DNA for the CDR3 is TGTGCCAGCACGCTAGGGAGGCTAGGCTACGAGCAGTACTTC. Its protein product is CASTLGRLGYEQYF.

The genes are TRBV5-6 and TRBJ2-2; 9 positions match TRBD1. J was trimmed by 6 bases and V by 0 bases; bases with no gene match: 6. The CDR3 contains 16 residues. CDR1 is SGHDT and CDR2 is YYEEEE in the germline V gene. The CDR3 DNA reads as TGTGCCAGCAGCTTGGCCAGGACAGGGGTGGCCGGGGAGCTGTTTTTT. This translates into CASSLARTGVAGELFF.

The chain recombines TRBV4-1 with TRBJ2-7, with D perhaps TRBD2 (5 bases). CDR3 length equals 13 residues. V was shortened by 2 bases and J by 6 bases, with 11 bases between the two germline ends. Germline V gives CDR1 MGHRA, CDR2 YSYEKL. The CDR3 nucleotides read TGCGCCAGCAGCCAATATCCGGGGTCCGAGCAGTACTTC. Amino acids: CASSQYPGSEQYF.

The rearrangement uses TRBV11-3 and TRBJ2-3; 9 bases are shared with TRBD2. Germline V gives CDR1 SGHNT, CDR2 YENEEA. The CDR3 sequence is 13 residues long. V gave up 8 bases and J gave up 8 bases; unmatched junction bases: 8. For the CDR3, the DNA is TGTGCCAGCGCAAGGGGGACTAGCACTACGCAGTATTTT. Amino acids: CASARGTSTTQYF.

This rearrangement joins TRBV6-4 to TRBJ2-7; 13 nucleotides align to TRBD2. Unmatched junction bases numbered 23, after V lost 5 bases and J lost 7 bases. The CDR3 totals 20 residues. Germline V lookup: CDR1 MRHNA, CDR2 SNTAGT. CDR3 in amino acids: CASSNEKQKSRLAGGSEQYF. DNA of the CDR3: TGTGCCAGCAGTAACGAAAAACAAAAATCCAGACTAGCGGGAGGAAGTGAGCAGTACTTC.

The chain has TRBV7-9 and TRBJ1-5; D unresolved. Between the trimmed V and J ends, which lost 5 bases and 3 bases, there was a span of 14 bases. The germline CDR1 and CDR2 sequences are SEHNR and FQNEAQ (reference sequence). This CDR3 is built from 15 residues. The CDR3 DNA reads as TGTGCCAGCAGCCAAGGTACGGGTCTCAATCAGCCCCAGCATTTT. This codes for CASSQGTGLNQPQHF.

In this sample, this clone turned up once. The V gene is TRBV12-3 or TRBV12-4, the J gene TRBJ2-7, with TRBD1 matching over 7 bases. Germline trimming cut 8 bases from V and 5 bases from J; bases unmatched to any gene: 6. This CDR3 has 12 residues. CDR3 nucleotide sequence: TGTGCCAGCGCACAGGGGATCCACGAGCAGTACTTC. Its translation: CASAQGIHEQYF.

The J gene is TRBJ1-1, the V gene TRBV30; 7 positions agree with TRBD1. V lost 5 bases to trimming and J lost 0 bases; unmatched junction nucleotides: 0. Germline V CDR1 and CDR2: GTSNPN, SVGIG (reference sequence). This CDR3 region has 12 residues. In DNA, the CDR3 is TGTGCCTGGGACAGGGTGAACACTGAAGCTTTCTTT. Protein: CAWDRVNTEAFF.